The 22 T cell receptor beta chains below come from one sample, sequenced in a study of blood T cell repertoires in COVID-19. Assay: immunoSEQ multiplex PCR; the TCRdb copy retains only in-frame clones and omits some. In the table there are fewer than 65,000 clones, roughly 80% of which are singletons. Sequencing input: peripheral blood. The receptors shown here come from a human donor in a cohort sampled during active COVID-19.

The genes are TRBV11-2 and TRBJ2-7; 8 bases are shared with TRBD1. CDR1 and CDR2 from the germline V gene are SGHAT and FQNNGV. V lost 1 base and J lost 6; bases outside the gene matches: 11. This CDR3 has 16 residues. The CDR3 reads CASSLGKGQGLSEQYF. The CDR3 DNA follows: TGTGCCAGCAGCTTAGGTAAAGGACAGGGCTTAAGCGAGCAGTACTTC.

This rearrangement joins TRBV27 to TRBJ1-1, with D uncertain. CDR3 length equals 14 residues. The V gene's germline CDR1 is MNHEY and CDR2 SMNVEV (reference sequence). Trimming took 5 bases from V and 0 from J, leaving 10 bases between them. CDR3 amino acids: CASSADTMNTEAFF. The CDR3 coding sequence is TGTGCCAGCAGTGCCGACACGATGAACACTGAAGCTTTCTTT.

This chain joins TRBV7-9 and TRBJ1-1; weak D call: TRBD1 (5 bases). The CDR3 consists of 13 residues. Looked up from germline, CDR1 is SEHNR and CDR2 is FQNEAQ (reference sequence). The germline V and J ends were trimmed by 5 bases and 3 bases, with 10 bases remaining between them. This CDR3 reads CASSTGVYTEAFF. CDR3 nucleotide sequence: TGTGCCAGCAGCACGGGGGTCTACACTGAAGCTTTCTTT.

This clone was seen only a few times. This chain joins TRBV27 and TRBJ2-7, with D unclear. Germline CDR1 is MNHEY and CDR2 is SMNVEV (reference sequence). V lost 7 bases and J 7 bases, leaving 8 bases between the germline ends. CDR3 length equals 10 residues. The CDR3 is CASTPEEQYF. The CDR3 DNA follows: TGTGCCAGCACCCCGGAGGAGCAGTACTTC.

This clone occurred once. The rearrangement links TRBV6-2 or TRBV6-3 to TRBJ1-1; D gene ambiguous. The CDR3 runs 12 residues. Germline loops: CDR1 MNHEY, CDR2 SVGEGT. The V and J ends lost 3 bases and 8 bases respectively, with 10 bases between them. CDR3 amino acids: CASSYSFQEAFF. CDR3 nucleotides: TGTGCCAGCAGTTATTCGTTCCAGGAAGCTTTCTTT.

V usage is TRBV10-3 and J usage is TRBJ2-7, with a possible D match to TRBD1 (6 bases). The germline V gene has CDR1 ENHRY and CDR2 SYGVKD. The CDR3 totals 14 residues. Trimming took 3 bases from V and 0 from J, leaving 9 bases between them. This CDR3 is CAISDQGSSYEQYF. CDR3 sequence (DNA): TGTGCCATCAGTGATCAGGGGAGCTCCTACGAGCAGTACTTC.

This rearrangement joins TRBV3-1 (or the pseudogene TRBV3-2) to TRBJ2-2; 12 bases match TRBD2. Germline assignment: CDR1 LGHDT and CDR2 YNNKEL (reference sequence). The CDR3 runs to 15 residues. The ends lost 6 bases at V and 6 bases at J; junction bases unmatched: 5. CDR3 region: CASSSSGGAAGELFF. CDR3 DNA: TGTGCCAGCAGTTCTAGCGGGGGGGCAGCCGGGGAGCTGTTTTTT.

The chain recombines TRBV30 with TRBJ2-3; 10 bases map to TRBD1. V lost 3 bases to trimming and J lost 5 bases; unmatched junction nucleotides: 2. CDR1 and CDR2 (germline): GTSNPN, SVGIG (reference sequence). The CDR3 extends over 13 amino acids. The CDR3 region has the DNA TGTGCCTGGAGGGGGACAGGGGTAGATACGCAGTATTTT. Amino acid sequence: CAWRGTGVDTQYF.

The chain joins TRBV24-1 to TRBJ1-2; D is uncertain. CDR1 is KGHDR, CDR2 SFDVKD, per germline. V was pared by 4 bases and J by 4 bases, with 9 bases between. CDR3 size: 13 residues. The CDR3: CATSEAGFYGYTF. The CDR3 bases are TGTGCCACCAGTGAGGCGGGCTTCTATGGCTACACCTTC.

This chain connects TRBV7-2 to TRBJ1-1, with D possibly being TRBD1 (6 bases). This CDR3 spans 13 amino acids. Looked up from germline, CDR1 is SGHTA and CDR2 is FQGNSA. With 4 bases removed from V and 11 bases from J, the gap between germline ends came to 17 bases. CDR3 bases: TGTGCCAGCAGCTCACAGGGTTACGTAAGGGCTTTCTTT. Translating it yields CASSSQGYVRAFF.

The chain combines TRBV9 with TRBJ1-6; D is unclear. CDR3 length: 14 residues. Looked up from germline, CDR1 is SGDLS and CDR2 is YYNGEE. V lost 0 bases to trimming and J lost 6 bases, with 7 bases between them. As DNA, the CDR3 is TGTGCCAGCAGCGTAGGAGAAATTAATTCACCCCTCCACTTT. As protein: CASSVGEINSPLHF.

This chain joins TRBV27 and TRBJ2-1, with a tentative D call TRBD1 (5 bases). Germline loops: CDR1 MNHEY, CDR2 SMNVEV (reference sequence). The CDR3 loop spans 14 amino acids. V lost 6 bases to trimming and J lost 3 bases, with 12 bases between them. CDR3 amino acids: CASSLGQGYNEQFF. In DNA form, the CDR3 reads TGTGCCAGCAGCCTGGGGCAGGGCTACAATGAGCAGTTCTTC.

The rearrangement uses TRBV27 and TRBJ2-6, with D tentatively TRBD2 (7 bases). Trimming removed 3 bases from V and 0 bases from J, with 15 bases in between. This CDR3 is 18 amino acids long. CDR1 and CDR2 from the germline V gene are MNHEY and SMNVEV (reference sequence). CDR3 residues: CASSFLGGLLSGANVLTF. Here the CDR3 DNA reads TGTGCCAGCAGTTTTCTCGGGGGGCTTCTCTCTGGGGCCAACGTCCTGACTTTC. The complete variable domain, with remaining parts taken from reference TRBV27 and TRBJ2-6, reads EAQVTQNPRYLITVTGKKLTVTCSQNMNHEYMSWYRQDPGLGLRQIYYSMNVEVTDKGDVPEGYKVSRKEKRNFPLILESPSPNQTSLYFCASSFLGGLLSGANVLTFGAGSRLTVL.

The chain carries TRBV7-9 and TRBJ2-6, with unresolved D. Trimming took 5 bases from V and 0 from J, leaving 14 bases between them. Looked up from germline, CDR1 is SEHNR and CDR2 is FQNEAQ (reference sequence). The CDR3 extends over 17 amino acids. CDR3 sequence reads: CASSPPSPSSGANVLTF. The CDR3, as DNA: TGTGCCAGCAGCCCGCCGAGCCCCTCCTCTGGGGCCAACGTCCTGACTTTC.

The CDR3 bases are TGTGCCAGCTCGGGACAGTTCACTGAAGCTTTCTTT. Its translation: CASSGQFTEAFF. The chain has TRBV2 and TRBJ1-1, with TRBD1 identical over 7 bases. The V and J ends lost 8 bases and 4 bases, in that order; junction bases with no gene match: 4. The CDR3 spans 12 residues. CDR1 SNHLY and CDR2 FYNNEI come from the germline V gene.

The V and J genes are TRBV9 and TRBJ2-7; D gene uncertain. The V and J ends lost 3 bases and 0 bases respectively, with 10 bases between them. This CDR3 contains 14 residues. Germline V lookup: CDR1 SGDLS, CDR2 YYNGEE. The CDR3, as DNA: TGTGCCAGCAGCGCAACCGATAGCTCCTACGAGCAGTACTTC. Protein: CASSATDSSYEQYF.

The chain has TRBV7-9 and TRBJ2-3; possible D gene TRBD1, 5 bases. The CDR3 runs to 17 residues. Germline V gene lookup returns CDR1 SEHNR and CDR2 FQNEAQ (reference sequence). Trimming pared 5 bases from V and 4 bases from J, leaving 22 bases between. CDR3 DNA sequence: TGTGCCAGCAGCCCCCTCCCTGGCAGGGTAAGCGCAGATACGCAGTATTTT. Translating gives CASSPLPGRVSADTQYF.

The chain combines TRBV9 with TRBJ1-2; 8 positions match TRBD1. CDR3 length: 13 amino acids. Germline CDR1 and CDR2: SGDLS and YYNGEE. Germline trimming cut 3 bases from V and 10 bases from J; bases unmatched to any gene: 8. Here the CDR3 DNA reads TGTGCCAGCAGCGAGGGGACAGGCCGCCCCTACACCTTC. Encoded protein: CASSEGTGRPYTF.

This chain connects TRBV2 to TRBJ2-7; D gene ambiguous. Trimming removed 3 bases from V and 3 bases from J, with 3 bases in between. CDR3 length: 11 amino acids. Germline V gene data show CDR1 as SNHLY and CDR2 as FYNNEI. CDR3 nucleotides: TGTGCCAGCAGTGACAGCTACGAGCAGTACTTC. Translation gives CASSDSYEQYF.

Only a few counts were recorded for this clone. The V call is TRBV6-5, the J call TRBJ1-2, with D unresolved. Deletions cut 2 bases from V and 4 bases from J, with 8 bases between. This CDR3 is built from 13 residues. The germline CDR1 and CDR2 sequences are MNHEY and SVGAGI. The CDR3 sequence: CASSYQQFYGYTF. CDR3 DNA: TGTGCCAGCAGTTACCAACAGTTCTATGGCTACACCTTC.

This clone turned up a few times. The rearrangement joins TRBV7-6 to TRBJ2-1; D is unresolved. In germline, CDR1 is SGHVS, CDR2 FNYEAQ. V lost 5 bases to trimming and J lost 1 base, with 6 bases between them. The length of the CDR3 is 13 residues. The CDR3 region is CASSPQSYNEQFF. CDR3 nucleotides: TGTGCCAGCAGCCCTCAGTCCTACAATGAGCAGTTCTTC. Full variable domain (remainder filled in from reference TRBV7-6 and TRBJ2-1): GAGVSQSPRYKVTKRGQDVALRCDPISGHVSLYWYRQALGQGPEFLTYFNYEAQQDKSGLPNDRFSAERPEGSISTLTIQRTEQRDSAMYRCASSPQSYNEQFFGPGTRLTVL.

The count of this clone is one. This chain links TRBV4-1 with TRBJ2-5; TRBD1 agrees at 9 bases. Germline CDR1 reads MGHRA; CDR2 reads YSYEKL. Trimming took 6 bases from V and 3 from J; bases not matched to a gene: 11. The CDR3 is 16 residues long. For the CDR3, the DNA is TGCGCCAGCAGTCCCTCGGGGGGACAGGGAAAAGAGACCCAGTACTTC. Protein product: CASSPSGGQGKETQYF.